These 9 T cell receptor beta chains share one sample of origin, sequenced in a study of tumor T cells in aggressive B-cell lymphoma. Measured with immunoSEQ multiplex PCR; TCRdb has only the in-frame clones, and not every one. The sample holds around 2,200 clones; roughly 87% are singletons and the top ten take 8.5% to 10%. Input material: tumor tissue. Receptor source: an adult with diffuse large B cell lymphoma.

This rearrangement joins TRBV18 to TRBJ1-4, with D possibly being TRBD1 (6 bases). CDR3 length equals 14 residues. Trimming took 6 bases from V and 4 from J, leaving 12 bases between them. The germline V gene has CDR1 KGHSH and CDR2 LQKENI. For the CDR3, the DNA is TGTGCCAGCTCTAAGACAGGTCATAATGAAAAACTGTTTTTT. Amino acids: CASSKTGHNEKLFF.

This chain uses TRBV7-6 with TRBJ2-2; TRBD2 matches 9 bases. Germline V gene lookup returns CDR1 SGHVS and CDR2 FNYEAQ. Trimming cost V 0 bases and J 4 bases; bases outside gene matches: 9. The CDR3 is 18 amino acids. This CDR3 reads CASSLARLAEEGTGELFF. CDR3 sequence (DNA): TGTGCCAGCAGCTTAGCCCGACTAGCGGAGGAGGGCACCGGGGAGCTGTTTTTT. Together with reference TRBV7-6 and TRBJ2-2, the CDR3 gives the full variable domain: GAGVSQSPRYKVTKRGQDVALRCDPISGHVSLYWYRQALGQGPEFLTYFNYEAQQDKSGLPNDRFSAERPEGSISTLTIQRTEQRDSAMYRCASSLARLAEEGTGELFFGEGSRLTVL.

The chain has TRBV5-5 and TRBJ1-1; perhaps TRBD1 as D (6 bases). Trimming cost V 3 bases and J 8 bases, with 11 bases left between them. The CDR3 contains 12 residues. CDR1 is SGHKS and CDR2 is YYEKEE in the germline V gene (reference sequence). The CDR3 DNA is TGTGCCAGCAGCTCCGGACAGAAAGAAGCTTTCTTT. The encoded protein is CASSSGQKEAFF.

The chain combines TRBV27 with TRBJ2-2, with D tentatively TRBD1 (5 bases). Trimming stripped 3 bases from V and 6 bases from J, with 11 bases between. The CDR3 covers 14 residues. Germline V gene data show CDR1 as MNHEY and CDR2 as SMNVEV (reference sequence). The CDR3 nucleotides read TGTGCCAGCAGTTTTGGGCAGGGCTCCGGGGAGCTGTTTTTT. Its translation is CASSFGQGSGELFF.

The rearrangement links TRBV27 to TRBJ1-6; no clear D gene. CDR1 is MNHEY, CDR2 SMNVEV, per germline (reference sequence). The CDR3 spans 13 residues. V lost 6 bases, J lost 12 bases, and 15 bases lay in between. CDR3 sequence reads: CASSRREDLPLHF. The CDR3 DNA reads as TGTGCCAGCAGCCGCCGGGAGGACTTACCCCTCCACTTT.

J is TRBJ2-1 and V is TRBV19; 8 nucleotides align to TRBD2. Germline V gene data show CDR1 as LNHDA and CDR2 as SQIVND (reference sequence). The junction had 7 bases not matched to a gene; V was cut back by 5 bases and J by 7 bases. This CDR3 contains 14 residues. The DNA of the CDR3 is TGTGCCAGTAGTCCCTGGGTAGCGGGGAATGAGCAGTTCTTC. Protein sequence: CASSPWVAGNEQFF.

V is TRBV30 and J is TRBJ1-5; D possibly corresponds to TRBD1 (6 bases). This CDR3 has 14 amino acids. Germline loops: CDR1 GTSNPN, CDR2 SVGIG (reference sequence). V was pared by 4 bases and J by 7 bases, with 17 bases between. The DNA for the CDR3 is TGTGCCTGGAATAGAGGGGGAATCAACCAGCCCCAGCATTTT. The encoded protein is CAWNRGGINQPQHF.

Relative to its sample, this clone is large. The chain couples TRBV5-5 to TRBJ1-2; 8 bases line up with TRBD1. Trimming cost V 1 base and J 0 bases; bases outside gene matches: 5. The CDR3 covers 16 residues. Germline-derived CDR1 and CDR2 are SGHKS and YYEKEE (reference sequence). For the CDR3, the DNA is TGTGCCAGCAGCTTGCTCCTGACAGGGGCTAACTATGGCTACACCTTC. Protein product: CASSLLLTGANYGYTF.

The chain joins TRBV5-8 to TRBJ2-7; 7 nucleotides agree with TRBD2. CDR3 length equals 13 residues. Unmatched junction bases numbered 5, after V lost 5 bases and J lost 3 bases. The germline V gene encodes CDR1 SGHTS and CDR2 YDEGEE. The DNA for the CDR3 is TGTGCCAGCAGTCCCGGGACTAACTACGAGCAGTACTTC. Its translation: CASSPGTNYEQYF.